What follows are 21 T cell receptor beta chains derived from one specimen sequenced in a study of cytotoxic CD8 clonotypes in ibrutinib-treated CLL. Sequenced by immunoSEQ multiplex PCR; TCRdb stores in-frame clones only, minus some. The sample yields roughly 110,000 clones, about 58% seen once. Sequencing was performed on PBMCs, taken after 24 months of ibrutinib treatment. Receptors were obtained from a human donor with chronic lymphocytic leukemia.

This chain uses TRBV19 with TRBJ2-7, with a tentative D call TRBD1 (5 bases). Trimming took off 5 bases at V and 0 bases at J, with 14 bases between the two ends. The V gene's germline CDR1 is LNHDA and CDR2 SQIVND (reference sequence). This CDR3 is 15 amino acids long. CDR3 bases: TGTGCCAGTAGTCAAATGGGCGACAGCTCCTACGAGCAGTACTTC. Its protein is CASSQMGDSSYEQYF. The full variable domain, completed using reference TRBV19 and TRBJ2-7, is DGGITQSPKYLFRKEGQNVTLSCEQNLNHDAMYWYRQDPGQGLRLIYYSQIVNDFQKGDIAEGYSVSREKKESFPLTVTSAQKNPTAFYLCASSQMGDSSYEQYFGPGTRLTVT.

V usage is TRBV11-3 and J usage is TRBJ2-7, with D possibly matching TRBD2 (5 bases). Germline V gene lookup returns CDR1 SGHNT and CDR2 YENEEA. The ends were cut back, 0 bases at V and 0 bases at J, with 12 bases in the middle. The CDR3 is made up of 16 amino acids. The CDR3 DNA reads TGTGCCAGCAGCTTAGATGGTAGCGCATCCTCCTACGAGCAGTACTTC. It codes for CASSLDGSASSYEQYF. Supplemented by reference TRBV11-3 and TRBJ2-7, the full variable domain reads EAGVVQSPRYKIIEKKQPVAFWCNPISGHNTLYWYLQNLGQGPELLIRYENEEAVDDSQLPKDRFSAERLKGVDSTLKIQPAELGDSAVYLCASSLDGSASSYEQYFGPGTRLTVT.

The chain uses TRBV28 and TRBJ2-7; D is ambiguous. CDR3 length equals 13 residues. Trimming stripped 8 bases from V and 6 bases from J, with 17 bases between. Germline V CDR1 and CDR2: MDHEN, SYDVKM. The CDR3 region has the DNA TGTGCCAGCTCCCTCTGGGGATTCAGCGAGCAGTACTTC. Translating it yields CASSLWGFSEQYF. The full variable domain, with the rest looked up from reference TRBV28 and TRBJ2-7, is DVKVTQSSRYLVKRTGEKVFLECVQDMDHENMFWYRQDPGLGLRLIYFSYDVKMKEKGDIPEGYSVSREKKERFSLILESASTNQTSMYLCASSLWGFSEQYFGPGTRLTVT.

A few counts support this clone. The V gene is TRBV19, the J gene TRBJ1-1; no reliable D call. V was clipped by 5 bases and J by 3 bases, with 13 bases between them. The germline V gene encodes CDR1 LNHDA and CDR2 SQIVND (reference sequence). CDR3 size: 14 residues. The CDR3 bases are TGTGCCAGTAGTGCCGCTTCAAGATACACTGAAGCTTTCTTT. It codes for CASSAASRYTEAFF.

The genes are TRBV6-1 and TRBJ2-5; D uncertain. The CDR3 sequence is 13 residues long. Germline V gene sequence: CDR1 MNHNS, CDR2 SASEGT. The germline V and J ends were trimmed by 4 bases and 5 bases, with 11 bases remaining between them. CDR3 protein: CASSGGPAETQYF. In DNA form, the CDR3 reads TGTGCCAGCAGTGGCGGCCCGGCGGAGACCCAGTACTTC.

The CDR3 nucleotides are TGTGCCAGCAGCCTGAGGGGGGGCTCGGGGCAAGAGACCCAGTACTTC. Translated, it gives CASSLRGGSGQETQYF. V is TRBV11-3 and J is TRBJ2-5; possible D gene TRBD2, 7 bases. Trimming pared 5 bases from V and 2 bases from J, leaving 18 bases between. Looked up from germline, CDR1 is SGHNT and CDR2 is YENEEA. The CDR3 has 16 amino acids.

The rearrangement uses TRBV12-5 and TRBJ2-2, with 11 bases identical to TRBD1. This CDR3 contains 15 residues. Germline trimming cut 6 bases from V and 5 bases from J; bases unmatched to any gene: 5. CDR1 and CDR2 from the germline V gene are LGHNT and FRNRAP. The CDR3 sequence: CASGTGQGVTGELFF. As DNA, the CDR3 is TGTGCTAGTGGCACGGGACAGGGGGTAACCGGGGAGCTGTTTTTT.

In this sample, this clone turned up a few times. The chain combines TRBV30 with TRBJ2-2; D ambiguous. This CDR3 spans 15 amino acids. Germline CDR1 and CDR2: GTSNPN and SVGIG (reference sequence). V lost 2 bases and J lost 0, with 10 bases in between. The CDR3 spells CAWSLSSANTGELFF. In DNA, the CDR3 is TGTGCCTGGAGTTTGAGTTCCGCGAACACCGGGGAGCTGTTTTTT.

The CDR3 sequence is CARSLESNSEETQYF. Here the CDR3 DNA reads TGTGCCAGAAGCTTAGAGTCTAACAGTGAAGAGACCCAGTACTTC. V usage is TRBV7-5 and J usage is TRBJ2-5; the listed D gene, TRBD1, was not tested against the DNA. TRBV7-5 is reported as a pseudogene. The CDR3 sequence is 15 residues long.

This clone was seen a single time. The rearrangement uses TRBV29-1 and TRBJ2-2; D gene ambiguous. Trimming shortened V by 7 bases and J by 1 base, and 13 bases separated the two germline ends. CDR3 length equals 14 residues. The germline CDR1 and CDR2 sequences are SQVTM and ANQGSEA. The CDR3 region has the DNA TGCAGCGCGGAGAAGCTTATGAACACCGGGGAGCTGTTTTTT. Translating gives CSAEKLMNTGELFF.

V usage is TRBV7-6 and J usage is TRBJ1-2; possible D gene TRBD1, 6 bases. The germline V and J ends were trimmed by 4 bases and 7 bases, with 16 bases remaining between them. Germline V gene data show CDR1 as SGHVS and CDR2 as FNYEAQ. This CDR3 contains 14 residues. The CDR3 reads CASSSRQDGGGYTF. DNA for the CDR3: TGTGCCAGCAGCTCCCGACAGGACGGGGGTGGCTACACCTTC.

J is TRBJ2-2 and V is TRBV7-3, with D perhaps TRBD1 or TRBD2 (5 bases each). The CDR3 extends over 14 amino acids. V shed 7 bases and J shed 2 bases, with 11 bases lying between them. Germline CDR1 reads SGHTA; CDR2 reads FQGTGA. This chain's CDR3 is CASTPGHNTGELFF. As DNA, the CDR3 is TGTGCCAGCACTCCGGGGCATAACACCGGGGAGCTGTTTTTT.

This chain uses TRBV28 with TRBJ2-2; weak D call: TRBD1 (7 bases). Germline assignment: CDR1 MDHEN and CDR2 SYDVKM. V was cut by 11 bases and J by 6 bases, with 16 bases left in between. The CDR3 is 13 amino acids. Here the CDR3 DNA reads TGTGCCGGAGGGGGCGGTAACGCCGGGGAGCTGTTTTTT. Translating it yields CAGGGGNAGELFF.

The chain combines TRBV7-9 with TRBJ2-1, with D maybe TRBD2 (6 bases). This CDR3 comprises 18 residues. Per the germline V gene, CDR1 is SEHNR and CDR2 is FQNEAQ (reference sequence). V was shortened by 5 bases and J by 2 bases, with 22 bases between the two germline ends. This chain's CDR3 is CASSPSEGRFRAYNEQFF. For the CDR3, the DNA is TGTGCCAGCAGCCCATCGGAGGGTCGCTTCCGAGCCTACAATGAGCAGTTCTTC.

This clone has only a few counts. The rearrangement links TRBV7-6 to TRBJ2-7, with no clear D. The V gene lost 0 bases and the J gene lost 3 bases, with 3 bases spanning the gap. Looked up from germline, CDR1 is SGHVS and CDR2 is FNYEAQ. The CDR3 runs to 12 residues. CDR3 region: CASSLADYEQYF. As DNA, the CDR3 is TGTGCCAGCAGCTTAGCAGACTACGAGCAGTACTTC. The whole variable domain, filled in from reference TRBV7-6 and TRBJ2-7, reads GAGVSQSPRYKVTKRGQDVALRCDPISGHVSLYWYRQALGQGPEFLTYFNYEAQQDKSGLPNDRFSAERPEGSISTLTIQRTEQRDSAMYRCASSLADYEQYFGPGTRLTVT.

The rearrangement joins TRBV30 to TRBJ2-3; TRBD2 aligns across 13 bases. CDR3 length: 15 amino acids. With 5 bases clipped from V and 6 bases from J, the junction kept 8 bases outside the gene matches. Germline lookup yields CDR1 GTSNPN and CDR2 SVGIG (reference sequence). This CDR3 is CAWFGTSGMADTQYF. Written as DNA, the CDR3 is TGTGCCTGGTTCGGGACTAGCGGGATGGCGGATACGCAGTATTTT. The full variable domain, its missing parts supplied by reference TRBV30 and TRBJ2-3, is SQTIHQWPATLVQPVGSPLSLECTVEGTSNPNLYWYRQAAGRGLQLLFYSVGIGQISSEVPQNLSASRPQDRQFILSSKKLLLSDSGFYLCAWFGTSGMADTQYFGPGTRLTVL.

V is TRBV6-5 and J is TRBJ1-5, with TRBD1 matching 10 bases. Germline V CDR1 and CDR2: MNHEY, SVGAGI. The CDR3 length is 14 residues. V shed 5 bases and J 8 bases; nucleotides not matched to a gene: 6. CDR3 coding DNA: TGTGCCAGCAGTATGACAGGGGGCGCGGAGCCCCAGCATTTT. Translation gives CASSMTGGAEPQHF.

This clone appeared once. The chain links TRBV14 to TRBJ2-7; D is possibly TRBD1 or TRBD2 (5 bases each). V was cut by 4 bases and J by 0 bases, with 13 bases left in between. Germline lookup yields CDR1 SGHDN and CDR2 FVKESK. This CDR3 has 15 amino acids. The CDR3 protein is CASSLGVVSSYEQYF. CDR3 coding DNA: TGTGCCAGCAGCCTGGGGGTAGTGAGCTCCTACGAGCAGTACTTC. Looking up the rest from reference TRBV14 and TRBJ2-7 gives the full variable domain: EAGVTQFPSHSVIEKGQTVTLRCDPISGHDNLYWYRRVMGKEIKFLLHFVKESKQDESGMPNNRFLAERTGGTYSTLKVQPAELEDSGVYFCASSLGVVSSYEQYFGPGTRLTVT.

V gene TRBV10-1 combines with J gene TRBJ2-3, with D possibly being TRBD1 or TRBD2 (5 bases each). V was clipped by 0 bases and J by 5 bases, with 12 bases between them. This CDR3 spans 15 amino acids. The germline CDR1 and CDR2 sequences are WNHNN and SYGVQD (reference sequence). The CDR3 DNA reads TGCGCCAGCAGTGAGTCGAGGGGTGGCGGAGATACGCAGTATTTT. Translated, it gives CASSESRGGGDTQYF.

V gene TRBV7-9 combines with J gene TRBJ2-5, with no clear D. Germline-derived CDR1 and CDR2 are SEHNR and FQNEAQ (reference sequence). The CDR3 extends over 13 amino acids. Trimming left V 5 bases short and J 4 bases short, with 11 bases between. In DNA form, the CDR3 reads TGTGCCAGCAGCCGCCGTATGGGAGAGACCCAGTACTTC. This gives the protein CASSRRMGETQYF.

This chain links TRBV6-1 with TRBJ2-6; weak D call: TRBD2 (6 bases). The germline V and J ends were trimmed by 6 bases and 4 bases, with 10 bases remaining between them. CDR1 and CDR2 (germline): MNHNS, SASEGT. The CDR3 is 14 amino acids. CDR3: CASRGGTGANVLTF. The CDR3 region has the DNA TGTGCCAGCAGGGGGGGAACAGGGGCCAACGTCCTGACTTTC.